These T cell receptor beta chains were read from a single sample in a study of CD8 T cells in Susac syndrome. TCRdb fed the immunoSEQ multiplex PCR reads into MiXCR, producing one record per CDR3 protein. The sample lists over 95,000 distinct CDR3 sequences, 80% to 95% occurring once. The material sequenced was CD4+ T cells from PBMCs. These receptors all stem from a human donor in good health. Each CDR3 is given with its conserved first and last residue. D genes are given only for firm matches. Not every row has a clone size; where given, it reads once, few, many or a size class.

v_call	j_call	cdr3_length	clone_size	d_call	cdr3_nt	cdr3_aa
TRBV5-1	TRBJ2-1	15	NA	NA	TGCGCCAGCAGTATAGGGCGCGGATCCTACAATGAGCAGTTCTTC	CASSIGRGSYNEQFF
TRBV9	TRBJ2-7	14	NA	TRBD1	TGTGCCAGCGGTCCGGACAGGGGTCTCTACGAGCAGTACTTC	CASGPDRGLYEQYF
TRBV9	TRBJ2-3	14	NA	NA	TGTGCCAGCAGCGTAGACGGGTTCACAGATACGCAGTATTTT	CASSVDGFTDTQYF
TRBV23-1	TRBJ1-5	15	NA	TRBD1	TGCGCCAGCTCTCCGATGCAGGGGGCGGGTCAGCCCCAGCATTTT	CASSPMQGAGQPQHF
TRBV7-9	TRBJ2-1	14	NA	NA	TGTGCCAGCAGCTCCGACTACTCCTACAATGAGCAGTTCTTC	CASSSDYSYNEQFF
TRBV7-9	TRBJ2-7	10	once	NA	TGTGCCAGCATGGGAGCCGAGCAGTACTTC	CASMGAEQYF
TRBV7-2	TRBJ1-5	17	NA	TRBD1	TGTGCCAGCAGCACCGGGCTAGGGACAGGGCCCAATCAGCCCCAGCATTTT	CASSTGLGTGPNQPQHF
TRBV6-1	TRBJ2-5	13	NA	NA	TGTGCCAGCACACACAGCTACCAAGAGACCCAGTACTTC	CASTHSYQETQYF
TRBV12-3/TRBV12-4	TRBJ1-4	12	NA	NA	TGTGCCAGCAGTTTGGAAGCCGGAACGGTGTTTTTT	CASSLEAGTVFF
TRBV28	TRBJ2-5	15	NA	NA	TGTGCCAGCAGTTTGATGGGGGCGGGGAAAGAGACCCAGTACTTC	CASSLMGAGKETQYF
TRBV18	TRBJ2-7	14	NA	NA	TGTGCCAGCTCCCCAAGCCCAGGGGCCTACGAGCAGTACTTC	CASSPSPGAYEQYF
TRBV6-2/TRBV6-3	TRBJ2-7	13	few	TRBD1	TGTGCCATCGACAGGGGAAGGCAGTACGAGCAGTACTTC	CAIDRGRQYEQYF
TRBV23-1	TRBJ2-3	21	NA	NA	TGCGCCAGCAGTCCCGCAATTGGCTTGATACAGGGAGCTGTCATCACAGATACGCAGTATTTT	CASSPAIGLIQGAVITDTQYF
TRBV5-1	TRBJ2-3	16	NA	TRBD2	TGCGCCAGCAGACCCGGACTAGCGGGAGCTTTGGATACGCAGTATTTT	CASRPGLAGALDTQYF
TRBV4-2	TRBJ2-7	15	once	TRBD1	TGTGCCAGCAGCCGGGAAGGACAGGCTTCCTACGAGCAGTACTTC	CASSREGQASYEQYF
TRBV7-8	TRBJ1-1	14	NA	NA	TGTGCCAGCAGCCGTAGGACTTGGAACACTGAAGCTTTCTTT	CASSRRTWNTEAFF
TRBV6-4	TRBJ2-3	14	NA	TRBD2	TGTGCCAGCAGTGAGGGACTAGCCACAGATACGCAGTATTTT	CASSEGLATDTQYF
TRBV6-6	TRBJ2-1	16	NA	NA	TGTGCCAGCAGTTACTCTCGGGGGGCAGCTGGCGGTGAGCAGTTCTTC	CASSYSRGAAGGEQFF
TRBV20-1	TRBJ1-1	15	NA	NA	TGCAGTGTAACAATGTGGGGGCGGGGGAACACTGAAGCTTTCTTT	CSVTMWGRGNTEAFF
TRBV6-2/TRBV6-3	TRBJ1-2	12	NA	NA	TGTGCCAGCAAGGAGCCGGGGGATGGCTACACCTTC	CASKEPGDGYTF
TRBV7-6	TRBJ1-5	19	NA	TRBD1	TGTGCCAGCAGCTTAGCCCAACCGGACAGGGGGTTCAAGCAATCAGCTAAGCATTTT	CASSLAQPDRGFKQSAKHF
TRBV6-4	TRBJ2-2	13	NA	NA	TGTGCCAGCAGTGGGACGAACACCGGGGAGCTGTTTTTT	CASSGTNTGELFF
TRBV20-1	TRBJ1-1	14	NA	NA	TGCAGTGCTGAGAGGGCAGGGAAGGGCACTGAAGCTTTCTTT	CSAERAGKGTEAFF
TRBV12-3/TRBV12-4	TRBJ2-5	14	NA	NA	TGTGCCAGCAGTTTTACAGCGGCTCCGGGGACCCAGTACTTC	CASSFTAAPGTQYF
TRBV6-2/TRBV6-3	TRBJ2-7	18	NA	NA	TGTGCCAGCAGTTACTCGATGGTCAAACAGGCCCGGTCGGACGAGCAGTACTTC	CASSYSMVKQARSDEQYF
TRBV3-1	TRBJ2-2	15	NA	TRBD2	TGTGCCAGCGGGAAACGGGGGGCGAACACCGGGGAGCTGTTTTTT	CASGKRGANTGELFF
TRBV9	TRBJ2-6	17	NA	TRBD2	TGTGCCAGCAGCGTAGCGGGGGGTTACTCTGGGGCCAACGTCCTGACTTTC	CASSVAGGYSGANVLTF
TRBV30	TRBJ2-7	12	NA	TRBD1	TGTGCCTGTAGGAGACAGGGAGACGAGCAGTACTTC	CACRRQGDEQYF
TRBV15	TRBJ1-5	15	NA	NA	TGTGCCACCAGCAGTGACGTTGGGAGCAATCAGCCCCAGCATTTT	CATSSDVGSNQPQHF
TRBV7-2	TRBJ1-5	15	NA	NA	TGTGCCAGCAGCCCCCAGTCCCGCAACAATCAGCCCCAGCATTTT	CASSPQSRNNQPQHF
TRBV9	TRBJ2-7	11	NA	NA	TGTGCCAGCAGCGTAGCCTACGAGCAGTACTTC	CASSVAYEQYF
TRBV4-3	TRBJ2-7	14	NA	NA	TGCGCCAGCAGCCAAGAACAGGGCACCTACGAGCAGTACTTC	CASSQEQGTYEQYF
TRBV4-3	TRBJ2-3	16	once	TRBD1	TGCGCCAGCAGCCAGGCTCAGGGGGCCGGGGCAGATACGCAGTATTTT	CASSQAQGAGADTQYF
TRBV6-2/TRBV6-3	TRBJ2-7	12	NA	TRBD1	TGTGCCAGCACGGGACAGGAATACGAGCAGTACTTC	CASTGQEYEQYF
TRBV4-1	TRBJ1-2	14	NA	NA	TGCGCCAGCAGCCAAGGGCAGGTGGAGGGAGGCTACACCTTC	CASSQGQVEGGYTF
TRBV5-1	TRBJ2-1	17	NA	TRBD1	TGCGCCAGCAGCTCCCTCCCAGACAGGGCCCCCATCAATGAGCAGTTCTTC	CASSSLPDRAPINEQFF
TRBV20-1	TRBJ2-7	13	NA	NA	TGCAGTGCTTACCGGGACAACTCCTACGAGCAGTACTTC	CSAYRDNSYEQYF
TRBV18	TRBJ2-1	21	NA	NA	TGTGCCAGCTCTACCGCAACCCTTGCCCCCGGCGGGACTGGAATCTCCAATGAGCAGTTCTTC	CASSTATLAPGGTGISNEQFF
TRBV19	TRBJ1-1	11	NA	NA	TGTGCCAGTACCGGAAACACTGAAGCTTTCTTT	CASTGNTEAFF
TRBV5-1	TRBJ2-5	14	NA	TRBD1	TGCGCCAGCAGCCCCCGGACAGGGCAAGAGACCCAGTACTTC	CASSPRTGQETQYF
TRBV28	TRBJ2-7	10	NA	NA	TGTGCCAGCAGCCATGGCGAGCAGTACTTC	CASSHGEQYF
TRBV11-3	TRBJ1-1	13	NA	NA	TGTGCCAGCAGCTTAGACAGGTGGACTGAAGCTTTCTTT	CASSLDRWTEAFF